Each of the 26 T cell receptor beta chains below was sequenced from the same sample in a study of Ad26.COV2.S vaccination and SARS-CoV-2 variants. Data came from immunoSEQ multiplex PCR; TCRdb stores just in-frame clones and leaves some out. The sample consists of some 390,000 clones, approximately 90% of them appearing once. Treatment of the sample: roughly 19 received Ad26.COV2.S at low or high dose, single or two shots; about 5 received placebo; per-sample allocation not given. It was on day 63 after the first vaccine or placebo injection that samples were taken. The sample in question was peripheral blood, obtained in a trial of Ad26.COV2.S vaccine versus placebo. The receptor source for this set is a person aged 18 to 65 who received the Ad26.COV2.S COVID-19 vaccine or a placebo.

The V gene is TRBV4-1, the J gene TRBJ2-7; possible D gene TRBD2, 6 bases. Trimming took off 3 bases at V and 4 bases at J, with 31 bases between the two ends. Germline V CDR1 and CDR2: MGHRA, YSYEKL. CDR3 length equals 20 residues. CDR3 loop: CASSHPGDLARRTGLYEQYF. CDR3 in DNA: TGCGCCAGCAGCCACCCGGGTGATCTAGCGCGGAGGACCGGGCTTTACGAGCAGTACTTC.

The chain is built from TRBV19 and TRBJ2-7; 8 bases are a match to TRBD1. This CDR3 has 13 amino acids. The V gene's germline CDR1 is LNHDA and CDR2 SQIVND (reference sequence). V gave up 8 bases and J gave up 3 bases; unmatched junction bases: 6. CDR3 sequence: CASSWGQDYEQYF. The DNA for the CDR3 is TGTGCCAGTTCCTGGGGACAGGACTACGAGCAGTACTTC. Based on the CDR3 plus reference TRBV19 and TRBJ2-7, the full variable domain is DGGITQSPKYLFRKEGQNVTLSCEQNLNHDAMYWYRQDPGQGLRLIYYSQIVNDFQKGDIAEGYSVSREKKESFPLTVTSAQKNPTAFYLCASSWGQDYEQYFGPGTRLTVT.

The chain combines TRBV2 with TRBJ1-1; D may be TRBD1 (5 bases). Germline lookup yields CDR1 SNHLY and CDR2 FYNNEI. The V end lost 6 bases, the J end lost 5 bases, and 13 bases lay between the germline ends. The CDR3 consists of 13 residues. For the CDR3, the DNA is TGTGCCAGCAGGGGGGGGGATGGAACTGAAGCTTTCTTT. It translates to CASRGGDGTEAFF.

The genes are TRBV9 and TRBJ2-5, with unresolved D. Looked up from germline, CDR1 is SGDLS and CDR2 is YYNGEE. The V gene lost 4 bases and the J gene lost 0 bases, with 10 bases spanning the gap. CDR3 length: 14 amino acids. The CDR3 DNA reads TGTGCCAGCAGCCCCCGACTTGACCAAGAGACCCAGTACTTC. Residues: CASSPRLDQETQYF.

The chain recombines TRBV9 with TRBJ2-1; D is unclear. This CDR3 region has 15 residues. Between the trimmed V and J ends, which lost 0 bases and 5 bases, there was a span of 12 bases. Germline V lookup: CDR1 SGDLS, CDR2 YYNGEE. Here the CDR3 reads CASSVAPTTDNEQFF. The CDR3 DNA reads as TGTGCCAGCAGCGTAGCCCCCACCACAGACAATGAGCAGTTCTTC.

The genes are TRBV28 and TRBJ1-1; 8 nucleotides align to TRBD1. Germline CDR1 is MDHEN and CDR2 is SYDVKM. V lost 5 bases and J lost 6; bases outside the gene matches: 5. This CDR3 comprises 13 residues. This chain's CDR3 is CASSPGQGAEAFF. The CDR3 DNA follows: TGTGCCAGCAGTCCCGGACAGGGTGCTGAAGCTTTCTTT.

The chain joins TRBV10-3 to TRBJ2-2, with 7 bases lining up with TRBD2. The CDR3 is 17 residues long. Germline lookup yields CDR1 ENHRY and CDR2 SYGVKD. J was trimmed by 3 bases and V by 2 bases; bases with no gene match: 9. The CDR3 DNA follows: TGTGCCATCAGTGAGAGGTCCGGGGGGTACTACACCGGGGAGCTGTTTTTT. Protein: CAISERSGGYYTGELFF.

V gene TRBV28 combines with J gene TRBJ2-6; no firm D call. Trimming removed 4 bases at V and 1 base at J, with 20 bases between. The germline CDR1 and CDR2 sequences are MDHEN and SYDVKM. This CDR3 comprises 19 residues. The CDR3 protein is CASSSNRRTWRSGANVLTF. The CDR3, as DNA: TGTGCCAGCAGTTCTAACCGACGGACCTGGCGTTCTGGGGCCAACGTCCTGACTTTC. The whole variable domain, remainder taken from reference TRBV28 and TRBJ2-6, is DVKVTQSSRYLVKRTGEKVFLECVQDMDHENMFWYRQDPGLGLRLIYFSYDVKMKEKGDIPEGYSVSREKKERFSLILESASTNQTSMYLCASSSNRRTWRSGANVLTFGAGSRLTVL.

As regards this clone: One end of the junction does not line up with germline, which may come from a read error. The rearrangement joins TRBV11-2 to TRBJ1-1; D uncertain. From germline, CDR1 is SGHAT and CDR2 FQNNGV. The CDR3 is made up of 15 amino acids. CDR3 in amino acids: CASSLDRVGNAEAFF. The CDR3 DNA reads TGTGCCAGCAGCTTAGATCGGGTAGGGAACGCTGAAGCTTTCTTT.

V is TRBV28 and J is TRBJ1-2; a weak D match, TRBD1 (5 bases). This CDR3 is 13 amino acids long. The germline CDR1 and CDR2 sequences are MDHEN and SYDVKM. The V end was cut by 3 bases, the J end by 3 bases, with 8 bases between. CDR3 in DNA: TGTGCCAGCAGTTTGGGGGGGTACTATGGCTACACCTTC. Residues: CASSLGGYYGYTF.

V usage is TRBV18 and J usage is TRBJ2-3; perhaps TRBD2 as D (6 bases). This CDR3 is built from 15 residues. V was trimmed by 3 bases and J by 3 bases, leaving 13 bases between them. Looked up from germline, CDR1 is KGHSH and CDR2 is LQKENI. The CDR3 nucleotides read TGTGCCAGCTCACCCGGGACGGAGGGGACAGATACGCAGTATTTT. Amino acids: CASSPGTEGTDTQYF.

The chain is built from TRBV30 and TRBJ1-3; 7 nucleotides line up with TRBD1. The germline CDR1 and CDR2 sequences are GTSNPN and SVGIG (reference sequence). V dropped 3 bases and J dropped 5; count of bases not matched to a gene: 7. The CDR3 has 14 amino acids. CDR3 bases: TGTGCCTGGAGCTTCCGGACAGGTCGAAACACCATATATTTT. Translated, it gives CAWSFRTGRNTIYF.

The CDR3 spells CASSLRETEAFF. The CDR3 region has the DNA TGTGCCAGCAGTTTGCGCGAGACTGAAGCTTTCTTT. J is TRBJ1-1 and V is TRBV28; D unresolved. Trimming cost V 3 bases and J 5 bases, with 7 bases left between them. The CDR3 runs 12 residues. From germline, CDR1 is MDHEN and CDR2 SYDVKM. The full variable domain, completed using reference TRBV28 and TRBJ1-1, is DVKVTQSSRYLVKRTGEKVFLECVQDMDHENMFWYRQDPGLGLRLIYFSYDVKMKEKGDIPEGYSVSREKKERFSLILESASTNQTSMYLCASSLRETEAFFGQGTRLTVV.

This chain links TRBV18 with TRBJ2-1; 7 positions match TRBD2. The CDR3 is 17 amino acids. Germline V gene data show CDR1 as KGHSH and CDR2 as LQKENI. Trimming cost V 3 bases and J 4 bases; bases outside gene matches: 12. The CDR3 region has the DNA TGTGCCAGCTCACCTAGGGCGCTTAGCGGGTTTTACAATGAGCAGTTCTTC. It yields the protein CASSPRALSGFYNEQFF.

The CDR3 DNA sequence: TGTGCCAGCAGAACCAGGGGGCTATCGTCCTACGAGCAGTACTTC. As protein: CASRTRGLSSYEQYF. The genes are TRBV27 and TRBJ2-7, with TRBD1 matching 8 bases. After removal of 6 bases from V and 1 base from J, the junction contained 8 bases not matched to a gene. This CDR3 comprises 15 residues. Germline CDR1 MNHEY, CDR2 SMNVEV (reference sequence).

The rearrangement uses TRBV5-6 and TRBJ2-7; D assignment may be TRBD1 or TRBD2 (5 bases each). CDR1 is SGHDT, CDR2 YYEEEE, per germline. The CDR3 spans 14 residues. Trimming cost V 3 bases and J 0 bases, with 10 bases left between them. The DNA for the CDR3 is TGTGCCAGCAGCTCTGGGACCACCTCCTACGAGCAGTACTTC. Protein product: CASSSGTTSYEQYF.

This clone was seen at least ten times. The chain employs TRBV6-2 or TRBV6-3 and TRBJ2-3, with D unresolved. The CDR3 loop spans 15 amino acids. V was clipped by 5 bases and J by 0 bases, with 12 bases between them. CDR1 and CDR2 from the germline V gene are MNHEY and SVGEGT. For the CDR3, the DNA is TGTGCCAGCAGTGGCAAGCCGGAGAGCACAGATACGCAGTATTTT. Protein sequence: CASSGKPESTDTQYF.

This clone turned up a few times. The rearrangement joins TRBV6-5 to TRBJ1-1, with D uncertain. This CDR3 contains 14 residues. Trimming stripped 0 bases from V and 3 bases from J, with 8 bases between. CDR1 is MNHEY and CDR2 is SVGAGI in the germline V gene. DNA for the CDR3: TGTGCCAGCAGTTACTCCTGGAGGGACACTGAAGCTTTCTTT. It yields the protein CASSYSWRDTEAFF.

The chain is built from TRBV30 and TRBJ1-3; 7 nucleotides match TRBD1. Trimming cost V 2 bases and J 1 base; bases outside gene matches: 2. Germline V gene data show CDR1 as GTSNPN and CDR2 as SVGIG (reference sequence). The CDR3 extends over 14 amino acids. CDR3 DNA: TGTGCCTGGAGTCCGACAGGGTCTGGAAACACCATATATTTT. Its translation is CAWSPTGSGNTIYF.

V and J are TRBV11-2 and TRBJ2-7; 7 bases agree with TRBD1. Germline CDR1 and CDR2: SGHAT and FQNNGV. With 0 bases clipped from V and 1 base from J, the junction kept 9 bases outside the gene matches. The CDR3 has 17 residues. The CDR3 here is CASSLEFRQGKSYEQYF. DNA for the CDR3: TGTGCCAGCAGCTTAGAATTCAGACAGGGAAAGTCCTACGAGCAGTACTTC.

V usage is TRBV27 and J usage is TRBJ2-3; 7 bases fit TRBD2. The CDR3 covers 14 residues. V was clipped by 3 bases and J by 9 bases; unmatched bases: 9. The germline CDR1 and CDR2 sequences are MNHEY and SMNVEV (reference sequence). This chain's CDR3 is CASSLVTGGNTQYF. In nucleotides, the CDR3 is TGTGCCAGCAGTTTGGTGACGGGAGGAAACACGCAGTATTTT.

V and J are TRBV6-5 and TRBJ2-5; no firm D call. Trimming took 6 bases from V and 2 from J, leaving 4 bases between them. Germline-derived CDR1 and CDR2 are MNHEY and SVGAGI. This CDR3 contains 11 residues. The CDR3 DNA is TGTGCCAGCAGCCCACAAGAGACCCAGTACTTC. Encoded protein: CASSPQETQYF.

The rearrangement joins TRBV19 to TRBJ2-5; a weak D match, TRBD1 (6 bases). The CDR3 is 12 residues long. Germline V gene sequence: CDR1 LNHDA, CDR2 SQIVND (reference sequence). V was trimmed by 5 bases and J by 5 bases, leaving 9 bases between them. CDR3 DNA: TGTGCCAGTAGTTCTCAGGGGGAGACCCAGTACTTC. It yields the protein CASSSQGETQYF.

This rearrangement joins TRBV30 to TRBJ1-3; no clear D. Germline assignment: CDR1 GTSNPN and CDR2 SVGIG (reference sequence). The ends were cut back, 4 bases at V and 4 bases at J, with 17 bases in the middle. This CDR3 comprises 15 residues. This chain's CDR3 is CAWTSGRSLGNTIYF. The CDR3, as DNA: TGTGCCTGGACCTCAGGCCGGTCCTTAGGAAACACCATATATTTT.

The rearrangement links TRBV13 to TRBJ2-3; D gene ambiguous. Germline V CDR1 and CDR2: PRHDT, FYEKMQ (reference sequence). Trimming stripped 5 bases from V and 4 bases from J, with 16 bases between. The length of the CDR3 is 15 residues. The chain's CDR3 is CASSLADSYSDTQYF. CDR3 DNA sequence: TGTGCCAGCAGCCTTGCTGACTCCTACTCAGATACGCAGTATTTT.

About this clone itself: Relative to the germline gene, one junction end is altered; a read error may explain this. The chain combines TRBV15 with TRBJ1-4; D is uncertain. The CDR3 is 14 residues long. Germline CDR1 reads LNHNV; CDR2 reads YYDKDF (reference sequence). This chain's CDR3 is CAASEGLRVEKLFF. CDR3 coding DNA: TGTGCCGCCAGTGAAGGACTGCGGGTCGAAAAACTGTTTTTT.